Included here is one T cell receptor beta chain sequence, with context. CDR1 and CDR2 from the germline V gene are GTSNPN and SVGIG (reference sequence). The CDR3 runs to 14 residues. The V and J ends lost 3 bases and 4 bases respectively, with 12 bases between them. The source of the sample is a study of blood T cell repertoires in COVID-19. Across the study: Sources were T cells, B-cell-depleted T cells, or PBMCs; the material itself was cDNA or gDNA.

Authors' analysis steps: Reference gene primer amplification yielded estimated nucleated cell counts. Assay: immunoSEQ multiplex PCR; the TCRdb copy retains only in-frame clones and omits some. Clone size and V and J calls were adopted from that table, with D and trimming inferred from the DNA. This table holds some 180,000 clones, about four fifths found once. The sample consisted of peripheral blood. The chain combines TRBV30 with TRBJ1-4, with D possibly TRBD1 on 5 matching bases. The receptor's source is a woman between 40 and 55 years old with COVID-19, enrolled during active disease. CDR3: CAWRGLRVNEKLFF. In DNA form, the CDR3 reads TGTGCCTGGAGGGGGCTTAGAGTTAATGAAAAACTGTTTTTT.